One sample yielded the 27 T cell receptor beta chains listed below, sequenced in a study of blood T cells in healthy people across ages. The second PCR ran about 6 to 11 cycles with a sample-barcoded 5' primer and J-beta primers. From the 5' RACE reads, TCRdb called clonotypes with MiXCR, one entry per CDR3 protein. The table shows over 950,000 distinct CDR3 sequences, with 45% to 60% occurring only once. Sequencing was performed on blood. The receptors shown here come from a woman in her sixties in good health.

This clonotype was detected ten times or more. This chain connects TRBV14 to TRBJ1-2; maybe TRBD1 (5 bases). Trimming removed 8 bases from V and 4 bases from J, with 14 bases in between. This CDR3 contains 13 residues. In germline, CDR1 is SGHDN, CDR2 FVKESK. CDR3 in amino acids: CASGAGGSYGYTF. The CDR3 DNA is TGTGCCAGCGGGGCTGGGGGAAGCTATGGCTACACCTTC.

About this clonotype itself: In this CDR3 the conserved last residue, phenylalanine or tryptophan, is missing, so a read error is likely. The CDR3 protein is CARSSQETQYS. For the CDR3, the DNA is TGTGCCAGAAGCTCCCAAGAGACCCAGTACTCC. The chain recombines TRBV27 with TRBJ2-5; D uncertain. CDR1 and CDR2 (germline): MNHEY, SMNVEV (reference sequence). V was cut by 9 bases and J by 1 base, with 6 bases left in between. This CDR3 is 11 amino acids long.

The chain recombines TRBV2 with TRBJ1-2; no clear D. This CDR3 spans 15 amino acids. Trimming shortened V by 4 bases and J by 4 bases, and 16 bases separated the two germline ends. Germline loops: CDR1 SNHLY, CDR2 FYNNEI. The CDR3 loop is CASSVSEGTSYGYTF. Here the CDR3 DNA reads TGTGCCAGCAGTGTAAGCGAGGGAACAAGCTATGGCTACACCTTC.

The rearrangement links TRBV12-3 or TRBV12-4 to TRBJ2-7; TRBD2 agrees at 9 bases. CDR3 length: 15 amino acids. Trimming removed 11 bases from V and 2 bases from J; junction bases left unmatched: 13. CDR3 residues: CAGGCWTSVAYEQYF. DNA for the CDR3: TGTGCCGGGGGGTGTTGGACTAGCGTAGCCTACGAGCAGTACTTC.

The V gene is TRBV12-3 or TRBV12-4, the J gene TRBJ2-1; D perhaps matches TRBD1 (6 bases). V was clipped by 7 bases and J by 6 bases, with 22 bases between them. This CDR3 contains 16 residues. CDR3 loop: CASTPRGSRGSNEQFF. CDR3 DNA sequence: TGTGCCAGCACCCCACGGGGTAGCAGGGGATCCAATGAGCAGTTCTTC.

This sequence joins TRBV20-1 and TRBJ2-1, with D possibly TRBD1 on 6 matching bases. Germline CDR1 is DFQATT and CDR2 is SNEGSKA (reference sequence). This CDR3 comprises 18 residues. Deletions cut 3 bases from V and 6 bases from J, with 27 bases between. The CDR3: CSARRRLGTMRGLNEQFF. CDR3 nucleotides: TGCAGTGCTAGGCGTCGACTTGGGACAATGAGGGGCCTCAATGAGCAGTTCTTC.

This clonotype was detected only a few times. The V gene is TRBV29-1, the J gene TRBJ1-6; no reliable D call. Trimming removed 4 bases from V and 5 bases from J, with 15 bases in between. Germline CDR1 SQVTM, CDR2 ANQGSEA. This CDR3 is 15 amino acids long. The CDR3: CSVGPIGVDNSPLHF. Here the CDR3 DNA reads TGCAGCGTTGGGCCCATCGGGGTCGATAATTCACCCCTCCACTTT.

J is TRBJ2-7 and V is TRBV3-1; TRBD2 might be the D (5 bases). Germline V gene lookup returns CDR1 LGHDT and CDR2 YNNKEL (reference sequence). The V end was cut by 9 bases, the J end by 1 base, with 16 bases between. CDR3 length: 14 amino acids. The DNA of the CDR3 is TGTGCCAGTCACCCCACCGGGATATCCTACGAGCAGTACTTC. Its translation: CASHPTGISYEQYF.

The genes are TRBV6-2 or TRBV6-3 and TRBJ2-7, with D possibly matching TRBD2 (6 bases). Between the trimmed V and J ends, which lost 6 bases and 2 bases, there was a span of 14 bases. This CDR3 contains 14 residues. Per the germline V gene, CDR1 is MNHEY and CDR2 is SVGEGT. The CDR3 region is CASSPTEGPYEQYF. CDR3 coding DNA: TGTGCCAGCAGCCCAACGGAGGGCCCCTACGAGCAGTACTTC.

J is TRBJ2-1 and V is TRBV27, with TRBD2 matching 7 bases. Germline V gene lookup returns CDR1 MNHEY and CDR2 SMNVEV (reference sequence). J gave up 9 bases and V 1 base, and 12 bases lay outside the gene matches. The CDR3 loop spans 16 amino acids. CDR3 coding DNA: TGTGCCAGCAGTTTATTGGCTAGCGGTTCCTACGCTGAGCAGTTCTTC. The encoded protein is CASSLLASGSYAEQFF.

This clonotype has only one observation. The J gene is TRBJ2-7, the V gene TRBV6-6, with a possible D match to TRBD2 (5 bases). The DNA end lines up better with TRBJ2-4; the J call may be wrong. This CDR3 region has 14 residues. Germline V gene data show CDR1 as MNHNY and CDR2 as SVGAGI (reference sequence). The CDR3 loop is CASSADGPRDIQYF. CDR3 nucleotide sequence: TGTGCCAGCAGCGCAGATGGTCCGAGGGACATTCAGTACTTC.

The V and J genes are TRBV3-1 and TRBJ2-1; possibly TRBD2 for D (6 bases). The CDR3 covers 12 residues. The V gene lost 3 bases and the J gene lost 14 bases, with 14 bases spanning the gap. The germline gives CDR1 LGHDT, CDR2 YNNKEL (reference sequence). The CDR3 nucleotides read TGTGCCAGCAGCCAGGAGGGGTATTTCGAGTTCTTC. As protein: CASSQEGYFEFF.

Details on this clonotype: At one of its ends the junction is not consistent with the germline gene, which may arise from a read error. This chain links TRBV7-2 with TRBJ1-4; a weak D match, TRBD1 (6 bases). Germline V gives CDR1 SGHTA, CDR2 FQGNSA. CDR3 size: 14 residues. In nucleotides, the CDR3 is TGTGCCAGCAGCTTCTGGGGGGCGGGTGAAAAACCGTTTTTT. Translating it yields CASSFWGAGEKPFF.

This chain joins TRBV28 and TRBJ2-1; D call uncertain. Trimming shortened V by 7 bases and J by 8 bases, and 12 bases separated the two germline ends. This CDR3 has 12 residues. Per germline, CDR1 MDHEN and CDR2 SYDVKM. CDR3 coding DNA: TGTGCCAGCAAAGAGTCGGGCGATGAGCAGTTCTTC. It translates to CASKESGDEQFF.

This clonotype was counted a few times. CDR3: CASRARRGVGLGSPLHF. The CDR3 bases are TGTGCCAGCAGAGCCCGCCGGGGGGTGGGACTTGGATCACCCCTCCACTTT. This rearrangement joins TRBV28 to TRBJ1-6; tentative D call: TRBD1 (5 bases). V was clipped by 6 bases and J by 10 bases, with 25 bases between them. Germline-derived CDR1 and CDR2 are MDHEN and SYDVKM. The length of the CDR3 is 17 residues.

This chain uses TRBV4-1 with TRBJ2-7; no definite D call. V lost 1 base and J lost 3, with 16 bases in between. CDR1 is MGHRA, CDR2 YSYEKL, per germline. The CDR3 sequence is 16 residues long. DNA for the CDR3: TGCGCCAGCAGCCAAGGTCCCCCCTCCGCCTACTACGAGCAGTACTTC. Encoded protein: CASSQGPPSAYYEQYF.

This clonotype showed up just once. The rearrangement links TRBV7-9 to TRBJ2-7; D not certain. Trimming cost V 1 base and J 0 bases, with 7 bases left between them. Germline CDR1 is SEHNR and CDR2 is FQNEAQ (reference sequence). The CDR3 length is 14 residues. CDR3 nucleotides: TGTGCCAGCAGCTTAGACCCTCGCTCCTACGAGCAGTACTTC. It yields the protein CASSLDPRSYEQYF.

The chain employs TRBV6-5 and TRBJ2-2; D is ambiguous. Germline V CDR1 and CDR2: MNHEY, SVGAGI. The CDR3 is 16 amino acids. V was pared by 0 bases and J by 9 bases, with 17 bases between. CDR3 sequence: CASSYSTGQRWWELFF. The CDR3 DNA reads TGTGCCAGCAGTTACTCGACGGGTCAGCGCTGGTGGGAGCTGTTTTTT.

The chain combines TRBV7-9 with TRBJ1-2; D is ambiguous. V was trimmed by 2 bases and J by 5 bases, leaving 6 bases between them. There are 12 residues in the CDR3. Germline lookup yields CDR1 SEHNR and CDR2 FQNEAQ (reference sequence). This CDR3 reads CASSLPRYGYTF. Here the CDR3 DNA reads TGTGCCAGCAGCTTACCACGGTATGGCTACACCTTC.

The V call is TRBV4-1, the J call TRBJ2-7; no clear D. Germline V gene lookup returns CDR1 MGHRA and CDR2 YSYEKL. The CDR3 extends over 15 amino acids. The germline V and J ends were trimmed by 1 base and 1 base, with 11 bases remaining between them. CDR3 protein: CASSQVGVLSYEQYF. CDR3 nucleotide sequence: TGCGCCAGCAGCCAAGTAGGTGTTCTATCCTACGAGCAGTACTTC.

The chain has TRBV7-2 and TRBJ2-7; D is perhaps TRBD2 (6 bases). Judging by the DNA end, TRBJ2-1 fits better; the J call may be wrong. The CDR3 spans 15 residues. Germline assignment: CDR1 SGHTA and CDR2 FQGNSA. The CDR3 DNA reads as TGTGCCAGCAGCTTCTCCGGGAGTTGGTCCGATGAGCAGTTCTTC. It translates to CASSFSGSWSDEQFF.

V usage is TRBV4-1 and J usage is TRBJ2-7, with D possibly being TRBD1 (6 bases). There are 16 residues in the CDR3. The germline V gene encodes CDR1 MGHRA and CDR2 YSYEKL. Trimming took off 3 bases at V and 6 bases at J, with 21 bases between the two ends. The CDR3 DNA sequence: TGCGCCAGCAGCCATATGGACCTCCGGGACAAAGGCGAGCAGTACTTC. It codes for CASSHMDLRDKGEQYF.

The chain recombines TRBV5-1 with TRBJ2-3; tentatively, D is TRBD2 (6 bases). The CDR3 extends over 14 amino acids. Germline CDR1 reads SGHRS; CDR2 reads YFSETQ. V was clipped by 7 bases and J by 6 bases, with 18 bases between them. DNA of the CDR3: TGCGCCAGCCAGCCGGAGGGGAGTTGGGATACGCAGTATTTT. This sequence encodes CASQPEGSWDTQYF.

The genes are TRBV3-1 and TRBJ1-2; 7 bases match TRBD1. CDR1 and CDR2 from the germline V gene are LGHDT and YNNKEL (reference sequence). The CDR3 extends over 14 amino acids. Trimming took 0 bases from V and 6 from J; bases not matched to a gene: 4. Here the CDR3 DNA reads TGTGCCAGCAGCCAAGATTGGACAGGCGATGGCTACACCTTC. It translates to CASSQDWTGDGYTF.

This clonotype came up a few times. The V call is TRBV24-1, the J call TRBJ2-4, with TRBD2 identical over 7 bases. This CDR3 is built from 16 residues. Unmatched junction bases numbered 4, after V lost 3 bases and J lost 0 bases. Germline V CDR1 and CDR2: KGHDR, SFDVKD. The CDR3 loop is CATSDSGVIAKNIQYF. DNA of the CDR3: TGTGCCACCAGTGATAGCGGGGTTATAGCCAAAAACATTCAGTACTTC.

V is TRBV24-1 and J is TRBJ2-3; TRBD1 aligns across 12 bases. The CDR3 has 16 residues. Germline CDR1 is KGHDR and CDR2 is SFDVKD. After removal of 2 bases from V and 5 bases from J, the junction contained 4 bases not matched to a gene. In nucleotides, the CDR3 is TGTGCCACCAGTGATTCGGGACAGGGGGCGGGAGATACGCAGTATTTT. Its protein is CATSDSGQGAGDTQYF.

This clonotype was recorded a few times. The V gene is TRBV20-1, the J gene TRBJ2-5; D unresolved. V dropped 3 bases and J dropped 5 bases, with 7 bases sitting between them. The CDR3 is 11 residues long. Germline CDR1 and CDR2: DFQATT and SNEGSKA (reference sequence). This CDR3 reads CSASTSETQYF. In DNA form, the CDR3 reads TGCAGTGCTAGTACGTCGGAGACCCAGTACTTC.